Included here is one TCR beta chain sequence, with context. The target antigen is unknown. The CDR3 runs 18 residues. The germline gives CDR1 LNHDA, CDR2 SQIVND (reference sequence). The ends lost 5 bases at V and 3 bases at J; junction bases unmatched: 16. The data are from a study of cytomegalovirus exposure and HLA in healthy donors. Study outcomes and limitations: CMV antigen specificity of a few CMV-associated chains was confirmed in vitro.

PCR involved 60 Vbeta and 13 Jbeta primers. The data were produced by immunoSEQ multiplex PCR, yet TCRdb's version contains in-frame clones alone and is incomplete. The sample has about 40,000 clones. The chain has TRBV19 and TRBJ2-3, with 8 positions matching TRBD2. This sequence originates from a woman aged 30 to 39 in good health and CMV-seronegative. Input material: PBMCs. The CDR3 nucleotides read TGTGCCAGTAGTCCCGCCCATGCCCGGGGCGGGGGGACAGATACGCAGTATTTT. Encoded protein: CASSPAHARGGGTDTQYF.